One sample yielded the 14 T cell receptor beta chains listed below, sequenced in a study of cytomegalovirus exposure and HLA in healthy donors. 13 Jbeta primers and 60 Vbeta primers were used for the PCR. Assay used: immunoSEQ multiplex PCR; TCRdb lists only in-frame clones, some missing. The sample includes about 170,000 clones, more than 70% of them seen just once. The sequenced sample consisted of PBMCs. The receptors originated from a male donor in good health and CMV-seronegative.

The J gene is TRBJ2-7, the V gene TRBV28; no clear D gene. This CDR3 contains 15 residues. V lost 6 bases, J lost 3 bases, and 18 bases lay in between. Per germline, CDR1 MDHEN and CDR2 SYDVKM. The CDR3 sequence is CASSHLVSGVYEQYF. DNA of the CDR3: TGTGCCAGCAGCCATTTAGTATCGGGTGTCTACGAGCAGTACTTC. The full variable domain, in which reference TRBV28 and TRBJ2-7 provide the parts outside the CDR3, is DVKVTQSSRYLVKRTGEKVFLECVQDMDHENMFWYRQDPGLGLRLIYFSYDVKMKEKGDIPEGYSVSREKKERFSLILESASTNQTSMYLCASSHLVSGVYEQYFGPGTRLTVT.

The chain joins TRBV18 to TRBJ1-5; 7 bases agree with TRBD1. Germline CDR1 reads KGHSH; CDR2 reads LQKENI. The CDR3 length is 14 residues. The V segment lost 2 bases and the J segment 4 bases; nucleotides outside the gene matches: 2. The CDR3 spells CASSPRTGNQPQHF. The CDR3 DNA is TGTGCCAGCTCACCAAGGACAGGAAATCAGCCCCAGCATTTT.

CDR3 residues: CASSVHPPPGLTDEQFF. The CDR3 coding sequence is TGTGCCAGCAGCGTCCACCCCCCACCGGGACTCACGGATGAGCAGTTCTTC. This rearrangement joins TRBV9 to TRBJ2-1, with a tentative D call TRBD2 (6 bases). Germline assignment: CDR1 SGDLS and CDR2 YYNGEE. V lost 2 bases and J 8 bases, leaving 23 bases between the germline ends. The CDR3 length is 17 residues.

The chain employs TRBV9 and TRBJ2-1, with 7 nucleotides matching TRBD2. The V and J ends lost 3 bases and 8 bases, in that order; junction bases with no gene match: 2. From germline, CDR1 is SGDLS and CDR2 YYNGEE. The CDR3 spans 12 residues. The CDR3 DNA follows: TGTGCCAGCAGCGGGGGAGGGGATGAGCAGTTCTTC. It yields the protein CASSGGGDEQFF.

The gene calls are TRBV6-5 and TRBJ1-6, with TRBD1 as a possible D gene (6 bases). Per the germline V gene, CDR1 is MNHEY and CDR2 is SVGAGI. The CDR3 is made up of 16 amino acids. V dropped 0 bases and J dropped 9 bases, with 15 bases sitting between them. The CDR3 protein is CASSYSLGGSVSPLHF. CDR3 DNA: TGTGCCAGCAGTTACTCTCTAGGGGGAAGTGTTTCACCCCTCCACTTT.

The chain carries TRBV10-3 and TRBJ2-1, with 13 bases fitting TRBD2. Germline CDR1 is ENHRY and CDR2 is SYGVKD. The CDR3 covers 15 residues. V lost 6 bases, J lost 7 bases, and 6 bases stayed unmatched. The CDR3 nucleotides read TGTGCCATCAGAGGGGGGACTAGCGGGACGAATGAGCAGTTCTTC. Amino acid sequence: CAIRGGTSGTNEQFF.

The chain combines TRBV5-6 with TRBJ1-1; D might be TRBD1 (6 bases). V was clipped by 0 bases and J by 8 bases, with 23 bases between them. There are 17 residues in the CDR3. Germline CDR1 is SGHDT and CDR2 is YYEEEE. The CDR3 reads CASSLVGGPDRQKEAFF. DNA of the CDR3: TGTGCCAGCAGCTTGGTTGGCGGTCCTGACAGGCAGAAAGAAGCTTTCTTT.

The rearrangement uses TRBV28 and TRBJ2-3, with D possibly matching TRBD1 (7 bases). The CDR3 loop spans 14 amino acids. Per the germline V gene, CDR1 is MDHEN and CDR2 is SYDVKM. Between the trimmed V and J ends, which lost 7 bases and 6 bases, there was a span of 17 bases. The DNA for the CDR3 is TGTGCCAGCACCGGACAGGCTCGGGGGGATACGCAGTATTTT. As protein: CASTGQARGDTQYF.

This clone has only one observation. The chain carries TRBV5-1 and TRBJ2-4, with 7 nucleotides matching TRBD2. Trimming took 4 bases from V and 1 from J; bases not matched to a gene: 17. Looked up from germline, CDR1 is SGHRS and CDR2 is YFSETQ. The CDR3 runs to 19 residues. CDR3 residues: CASSGGLPGGVSAKNIQYF. The CDR3 region has the DNA TGCGCCAGCAGCGGGGGGTTGCCGGGGGGTGTTTCGGCCAAAAACATTCAGTACTTC. Based on the CDR3 plus reference TRBV5-1 and TRBJ2-4, the full variable domain is KAGVTQTPRYLIKTRGQQVTLSCSPISGHRSVSWYQQTPGQGLQFLFEYFSETQRNKGNFPGRFSGRQFSNSRSEMNVSTLELGDSALYLCASSGGLPGGVSAKNIQYFGAGTRLSVL.

The genes are TRBV6-5 and TRBJ2-3; 8 bases agree with TRBD1. Germline CDR1 MNHEY, CDR2 SVGAGI. J lost 4 bases, V lost 8 bases, and 11 bases had no gene match. This CDR3 contains 15 residues. CDR3 residues: CASYKGQGGADTQYF. The DNA for the CDR3 is TGTGCCAGCTACAAAGGACAGGGTGGTGCAGATACGCAGTATTTT.

V and J are TRBV10-3 and TRBJ2-5; D might be TRBD2 (5 bases). Germline-derived CDR1 and CDR2 are ENHRY and SYGVKD. The CDR3 is 13 amino acids. The germline V and J ends were trimmed by 4 bases and 3 bases, with 9 bases remaining between them. CDR3 bases: TGTGCCATCAGTGGGGCGAGGGAAGAGACCCAGTACTTC. This gives the protein CAISGAREETQYF.

The chain has TRBV4-1 and TRBJ2-5, with TRBD1 identical over 7 bases. The assigned J gene may be wrong: the sequence end matches TRBJ2-7 better. The CDR3 loop spans 14 amino acids. Germline loops: CDR1 MGHRA, CDR2 YSYEKL. Written as DNA, the CDR3 is TGCGCCAGCAGCCCCGGACAGGCCTCCTACGAGCAGTACTTC. Protein: CASSPGQASYEQYF.

V gene TRBV6-1 combines with J gene TRBJ2-4, with D possibly TRBD1 on 5 matching bases. The CDR3 length is 15 residues. V dropped 3 bases and J dropped 0 bases, with 9 bases sitting between them. Germline loops: CDR1 MNHNS, CDR2 SASEGT. CDR3 region: CASSDRGLAKNIQYF. As DNA, the CDR3 is TGTGCCAGCAGTGATAGGGGTTTAGCCAAAAACATTCAGTACTTC.

The chain combines TRBV7-6 with TRBJ2-5; 13 nucleotides agree with TRBD2. V gave up 5 bases and J gave up 2 bases; unmatched junction bases: 5. The V gene's germline CDR1 is SGHVS and CDR2 FNYEAQ. This CDR3 is built from 16 residues. The CDR3 region is CASSRLAGGIQETQYF. CDR3 sequence (DNA): TGTGCCAGCAGCCGACTAGCGGGGGGAATACAAGAGACCCAGTACTTC.